This T cell receptor beta chain was identified during a study of blood T cell repertoires in COVID-19. Study background: The study drew acute and convalescent COVID-19 samples from the United States, Italy and Spain.

Trimming shortened V by 3 bases and J by 5 bases, and 7 bases separated the two germline ends. The CDR3 has 12 amino acids. The assay was immunoSEQ multiplex PCR, and TCRdb's table has in-frame clones only and misses some. This repertoire shows about 210,000 clones, roughly 85% found once; its top ten account for about 2.5%. Those enrolled in Seattle joined during active infection and were followed longitudinally afterward. The rearrangement joins TRBV12-3 or TRBV12-4 to TRBJ1-2; perhaps TRBD1 as D (6 bases). What was sequenced was peripheral blood. This receptor was taken from a woman aged 70-85 years with COVID-19, enrolled during active disease. The CDR3: CASSFGQYGYTF. CDR3 DNA sequence: TGTGCCAGCAGTTTCGGACAGTATGGCTACACCTTC.